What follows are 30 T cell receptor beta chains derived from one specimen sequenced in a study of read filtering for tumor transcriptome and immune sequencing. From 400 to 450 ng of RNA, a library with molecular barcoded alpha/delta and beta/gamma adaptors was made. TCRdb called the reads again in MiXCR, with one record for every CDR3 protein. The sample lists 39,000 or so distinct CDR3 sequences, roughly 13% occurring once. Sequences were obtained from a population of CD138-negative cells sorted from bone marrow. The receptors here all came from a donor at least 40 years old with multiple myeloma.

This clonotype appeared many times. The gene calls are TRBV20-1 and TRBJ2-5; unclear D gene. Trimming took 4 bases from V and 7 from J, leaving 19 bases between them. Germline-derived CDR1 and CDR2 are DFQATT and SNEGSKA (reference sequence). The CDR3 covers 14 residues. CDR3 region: CSATVYDGVSTQYF. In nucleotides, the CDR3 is TGCAGTGCTACGGTCTACGATGGCGTTTCGACCCAGTACTTC.

CDR3: CASSFGTSEETQYF. The DNA for the CDR3 is TGCGCCAGCAGCTTCGGGACTAGCGAAGAGACCCAGTACTTC. The rearrangement uses TRBV5-1 and TRBJ2-5, with TRBD2 identical over 10 bases. This CDR3 region has 14 residues. V shed 2 bases and J 3 bases; nucleotides not matched to a gene: 1. Germline V CDR1 and CDR2: SGHRS, YFSETQ.

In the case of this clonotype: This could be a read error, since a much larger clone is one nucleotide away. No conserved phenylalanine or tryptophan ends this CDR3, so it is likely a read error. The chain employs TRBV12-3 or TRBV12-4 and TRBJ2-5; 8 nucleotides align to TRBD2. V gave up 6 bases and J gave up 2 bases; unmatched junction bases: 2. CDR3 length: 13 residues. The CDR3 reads CASRGTRQETQYL. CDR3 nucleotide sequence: TGTGCCAGCAGGGGGACTAGGCAAGAGACCCAGTACCTC.

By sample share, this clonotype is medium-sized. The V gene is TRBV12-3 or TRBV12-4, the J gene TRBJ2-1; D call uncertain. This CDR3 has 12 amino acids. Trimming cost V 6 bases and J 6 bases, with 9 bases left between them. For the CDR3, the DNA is TGTGCCAGCAGCCTTTCGGGCAATGAGCAGTTCTTC. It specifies CASSLSGNEQFF.

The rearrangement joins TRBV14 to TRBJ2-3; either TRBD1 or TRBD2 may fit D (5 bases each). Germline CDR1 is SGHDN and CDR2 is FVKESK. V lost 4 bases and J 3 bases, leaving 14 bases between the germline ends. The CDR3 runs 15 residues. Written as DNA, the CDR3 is TGTGCCAGCAGCCTTTTCAGGGAGCGGACAGATACGCAGTATTTT. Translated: CASSLFRERTDTQYF.

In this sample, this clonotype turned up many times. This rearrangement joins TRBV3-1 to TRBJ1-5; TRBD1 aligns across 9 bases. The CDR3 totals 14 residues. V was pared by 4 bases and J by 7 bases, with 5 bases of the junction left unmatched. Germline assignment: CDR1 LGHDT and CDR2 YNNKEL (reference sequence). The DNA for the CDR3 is TGTGCCAGCAGCCTGGGAACAGGGGGCCAGCCCCAGCATTTT. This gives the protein CASSLGTGGQPQHF.

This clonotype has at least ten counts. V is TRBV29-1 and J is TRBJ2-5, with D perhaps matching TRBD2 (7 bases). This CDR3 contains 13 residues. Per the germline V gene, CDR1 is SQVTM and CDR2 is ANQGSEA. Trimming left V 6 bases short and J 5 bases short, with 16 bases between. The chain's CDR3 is CSVRGGITETQYF. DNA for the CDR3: TGCAGCGTGAGGGGGGGGATAACCGAGACCCAGTACTTC.

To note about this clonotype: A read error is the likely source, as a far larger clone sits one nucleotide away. The CDR3 DNA reads as TGTGCCAGCAGCCAGGGCAGGGTCCAGGACAGTGAGCAGTTCTTC. Its translation is CASSQGRVQDSEQFF. The gene calls are TRBV4-3 and TRBJ2-1, with D possibly TRBD1 on 6 matching bases. Germline V gene sequence: CDR1 LGHNA, CDR2 YSLEER. The CDR3 runs 15 residues.

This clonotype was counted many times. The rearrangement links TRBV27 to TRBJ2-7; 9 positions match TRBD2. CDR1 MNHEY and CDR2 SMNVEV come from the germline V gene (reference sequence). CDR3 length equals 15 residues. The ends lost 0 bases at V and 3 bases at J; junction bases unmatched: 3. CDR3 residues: CASSLSSGRSYEQYF. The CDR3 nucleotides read TGTGCCAGCAGTTTATCAAGCGGGAGGAGCTACGAGCAGTACTTC.

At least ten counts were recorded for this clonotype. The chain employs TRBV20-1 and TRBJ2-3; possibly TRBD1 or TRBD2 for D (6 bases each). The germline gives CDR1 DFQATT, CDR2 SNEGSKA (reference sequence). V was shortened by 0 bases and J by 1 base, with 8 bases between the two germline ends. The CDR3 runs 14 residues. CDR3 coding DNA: TGCAGTGCTAGAGATAGGGGGGGCACAGATACGCAGTATTTT. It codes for CSARDRGGTDTQYF.

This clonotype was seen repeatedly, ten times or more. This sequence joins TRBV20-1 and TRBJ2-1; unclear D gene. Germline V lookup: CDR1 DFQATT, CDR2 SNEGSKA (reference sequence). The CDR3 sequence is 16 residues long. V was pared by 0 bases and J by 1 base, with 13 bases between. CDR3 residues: CSARDPAAPSYNEQFF. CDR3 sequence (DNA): TGCAGTGCTAGAGACCCCGCGGCGCCATCCTACAATGAGCAGTTCTTC.

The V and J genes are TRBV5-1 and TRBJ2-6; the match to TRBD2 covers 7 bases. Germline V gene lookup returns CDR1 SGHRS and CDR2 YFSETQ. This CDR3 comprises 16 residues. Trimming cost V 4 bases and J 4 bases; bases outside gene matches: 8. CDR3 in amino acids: CASSGTTRGGANVLTF. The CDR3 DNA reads TGCGCCAGCAGCGGGACTACCAGAGGAGGGGCCAACGTCCTGACTTTC.

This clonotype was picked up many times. In nucleotides, the CDR3 is TGTGCCAGCCGGGACGGGATTTACAATGAGCAGTTCTTC. Encoded protein: CASRDGIYNEQFF. The genes are TRBV27 and TRBJ2-1, with D tentatively TRBD1 or TRBD2 (5 bases each). The CDR3 is made up of 13 amino acids. V was pared by 8 bases and J by 4 bases, with 12 bases between. The germline gives CDR1 MNHEY, CDR2 SMNVEV (reference sequence).

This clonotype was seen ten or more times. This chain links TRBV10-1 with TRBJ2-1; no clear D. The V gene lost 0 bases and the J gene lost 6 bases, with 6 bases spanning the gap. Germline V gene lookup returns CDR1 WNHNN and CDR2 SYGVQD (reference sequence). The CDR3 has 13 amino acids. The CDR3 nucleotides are TGCGCCAGCAGTGAGTCTGCCGGCAATGAGCAGTTCTTC. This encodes CASSESAGNEQFF.

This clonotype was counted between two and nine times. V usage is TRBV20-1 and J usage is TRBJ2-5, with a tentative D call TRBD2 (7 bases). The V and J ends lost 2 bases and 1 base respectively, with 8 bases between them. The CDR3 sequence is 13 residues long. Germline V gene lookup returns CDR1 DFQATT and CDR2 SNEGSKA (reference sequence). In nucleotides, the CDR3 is TGCAGTGCTAGAAGGGGGGGCCAAGAGACCCAGTACTTC. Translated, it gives CSARRGGQETQYF.

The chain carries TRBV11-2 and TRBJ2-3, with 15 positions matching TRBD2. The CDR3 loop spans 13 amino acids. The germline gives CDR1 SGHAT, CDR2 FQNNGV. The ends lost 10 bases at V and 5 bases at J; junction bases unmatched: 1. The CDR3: CATGLAGGDTQYF. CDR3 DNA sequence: TGTGCCACGGGACTAGCGGGAGGAGATACGCAGTATTTT.

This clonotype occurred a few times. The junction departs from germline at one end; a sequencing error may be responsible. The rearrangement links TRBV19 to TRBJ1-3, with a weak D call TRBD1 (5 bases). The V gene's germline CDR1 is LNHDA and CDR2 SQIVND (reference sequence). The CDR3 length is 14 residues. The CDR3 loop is CASSIRGNGNTIYF. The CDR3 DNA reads TGTGCCAGCAGTATCCGGGGGAATGGAAACACCATATATTTT.

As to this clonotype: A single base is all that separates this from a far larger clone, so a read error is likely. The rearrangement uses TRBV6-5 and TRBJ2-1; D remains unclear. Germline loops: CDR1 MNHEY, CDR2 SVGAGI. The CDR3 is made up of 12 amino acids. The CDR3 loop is CASSDPYNGQFF. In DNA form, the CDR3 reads TGTGCCAGCAGCGACCCTTACAATGGGCAGTTCTTC.

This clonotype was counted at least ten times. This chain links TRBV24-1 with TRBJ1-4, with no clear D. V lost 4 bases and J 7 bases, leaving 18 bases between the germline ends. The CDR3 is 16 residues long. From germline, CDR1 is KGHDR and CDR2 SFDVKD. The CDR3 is CATSDPEAGNPEKLFF. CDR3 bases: TGTGCCACCAGTGACCCCGAGGCGGGGAACCCTGAAAAACTGTTTTTT.

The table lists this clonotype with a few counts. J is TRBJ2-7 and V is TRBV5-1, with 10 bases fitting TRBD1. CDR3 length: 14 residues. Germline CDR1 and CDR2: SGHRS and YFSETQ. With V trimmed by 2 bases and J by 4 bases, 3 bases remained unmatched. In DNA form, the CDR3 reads TGCGCCAGCAGCTTTGGACAGGGGGGGTACGAGCAGTACTTC. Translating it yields CASSFGQGGYEQYF.

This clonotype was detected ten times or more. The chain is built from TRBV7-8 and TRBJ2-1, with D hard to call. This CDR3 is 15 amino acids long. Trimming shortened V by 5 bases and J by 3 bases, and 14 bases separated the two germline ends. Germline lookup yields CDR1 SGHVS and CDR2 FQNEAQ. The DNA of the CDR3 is TGTGCCAGCAGCCAAAAACGCGACCACTACAATGAGCAGTTCTTC. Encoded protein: CASSQKRDHYNEQFF.

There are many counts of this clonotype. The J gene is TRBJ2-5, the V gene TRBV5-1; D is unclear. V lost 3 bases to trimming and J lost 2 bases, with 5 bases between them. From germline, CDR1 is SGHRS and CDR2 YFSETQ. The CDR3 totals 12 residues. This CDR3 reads CASSSNQETQYF. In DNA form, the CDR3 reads TGCGCCAGCAGCTCAAATCAAGAGACCCAGTACTTC.

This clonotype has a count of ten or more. CDR3: CASRGQGVYEQYF. The CDR3 bases are TGTGCCAGCAGAGGACAGGGCGTTTACGAGCAGTACTTC. The V call is TRBV25-1, the J call TRBJ2-7; 8 positions match TRBD1. V lost 6 bases and J lost 4; bases outside the gene matches: 5. The CDR3 covers 13 residues. Germline loops: CDR1 MGHDK, CDR2 SYGVNS.

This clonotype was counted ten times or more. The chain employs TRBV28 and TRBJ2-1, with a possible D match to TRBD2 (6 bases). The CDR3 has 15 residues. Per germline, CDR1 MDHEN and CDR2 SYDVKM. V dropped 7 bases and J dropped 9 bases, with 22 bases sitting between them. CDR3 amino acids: CASMSAGSSRGEQFF. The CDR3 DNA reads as TGTGCCAGCATGAGCGCGGGAAGTTCCCGGGGTGAGCAGTTCTTC.

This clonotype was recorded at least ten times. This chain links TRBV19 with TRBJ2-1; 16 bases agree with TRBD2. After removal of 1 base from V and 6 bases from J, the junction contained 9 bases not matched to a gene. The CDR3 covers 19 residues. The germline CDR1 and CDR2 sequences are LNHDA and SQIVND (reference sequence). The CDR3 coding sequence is TGTGCCAGTAGTATAGTAGGGACTAGCGGGAGGGCATTCGTCAATGAGCAGTTCTTC. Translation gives CASSIVGTSGRAFVNEQFF.

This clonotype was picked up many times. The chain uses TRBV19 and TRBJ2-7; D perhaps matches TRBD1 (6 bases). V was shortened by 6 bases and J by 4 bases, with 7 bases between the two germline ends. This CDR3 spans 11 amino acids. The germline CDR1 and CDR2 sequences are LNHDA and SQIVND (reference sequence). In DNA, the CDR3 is TGTGCCAGTAGACAGGGTTACGAGCAGTACTTC. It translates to CASRQGYEQYF.

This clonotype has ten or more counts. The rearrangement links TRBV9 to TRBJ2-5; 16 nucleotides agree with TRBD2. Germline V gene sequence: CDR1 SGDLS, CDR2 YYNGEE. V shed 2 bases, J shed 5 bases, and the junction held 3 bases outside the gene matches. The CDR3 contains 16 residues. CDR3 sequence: CASSVGTSGRVETQYF. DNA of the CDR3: TGTGCCAGCAGCGTGGGGACTAGCGGGAGGGTTGAGACCCAGTACTTC.

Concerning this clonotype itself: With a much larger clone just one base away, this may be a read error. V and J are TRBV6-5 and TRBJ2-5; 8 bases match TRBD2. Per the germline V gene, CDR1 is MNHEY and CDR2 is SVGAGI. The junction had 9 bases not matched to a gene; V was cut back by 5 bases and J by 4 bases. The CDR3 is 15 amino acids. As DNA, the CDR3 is TGTGCCAGCAGTACTACTTGGACTAGCAGAGAGACCCAGTACTTC. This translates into CASSTTWTSRETQYF.

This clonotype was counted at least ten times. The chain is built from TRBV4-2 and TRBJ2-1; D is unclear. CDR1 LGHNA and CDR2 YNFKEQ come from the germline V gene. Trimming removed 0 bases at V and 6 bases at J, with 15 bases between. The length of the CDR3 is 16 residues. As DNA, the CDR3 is TGTGCCAGCAGCCAAGAGTCACAGAGGATTTCCAATGAGCAGTTCTTC. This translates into CASSQESQRISNEQFF.

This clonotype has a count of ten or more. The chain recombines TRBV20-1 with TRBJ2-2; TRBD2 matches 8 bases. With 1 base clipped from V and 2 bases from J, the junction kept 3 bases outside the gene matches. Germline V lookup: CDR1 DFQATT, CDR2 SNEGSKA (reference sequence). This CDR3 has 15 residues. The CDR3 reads CSARGLAGNTGELFF. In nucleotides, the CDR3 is TGCAGTGCTAGAGGGTTAGCGGGAAACACCGGGGAGCTGTTTTTT.